Below, 17 T cell receptor beta chains from the same sample are listed, as sequenced in a study of spatial heterogeneity in lung cancer (dated by TCRdb to between 2017 and 2020). Their target antigens are unknown. Library creation used 5' RACE. The sample was run on a NextSeq 500. TCRdb cleaned the public reads at Q25 with fastp, built clones with MiXCR and kept in-frame beta chains. Each record represents a unique CDR3 protein, reported with the most common genes and DNA among its rows. Counted in this sample were some 15,000 distinct CDR3 sequences; under 8% of them appeared once. The ten largest account for 7.5% to 9.5% of the sample. This specimen's time point label, interpreted: sample taken at primary tumor resection. On the study overall, not on this receptor specifically: The tumor nonsynonymous mutation count correlated with the number of expanded alpha and beta TCRs within the tumor.

The sample here was lung tumor tissue, taken at surgery. Receptors were obtained from a male donor with early-stage non-small cell lung cancer.

This clonotype qualifies as medium-sized. This rearrangement joins TRBV6-5 to TRBJ2-7; 10 bases align to TRBD1. Germline V gene data show CDR1 as MNHEY and CDR2 as SVGAGI. V dropped 7 bases and J dropped 4; count of bases not matched to a gene: 10. The CDR3 consists of 15 residues. CDR3 region: CASTHSRDRGYEQYF. The CDR3 region has the DNA TGTGCCAGCACTCACAGTCGGGACAGGGGATACGAGCAGTACTTC.

This clonotype was counted ten times or more. The chain has TRBV27 and TRBJ1-2; D possibly corresponds to TRBD1 (5 bases). This CDR3 contains 14 residues. Per the germline V gene, CDR1 is MNHEY and CDR2 is SMNVEV (reference sequence). Deletions cut 3 bases from V and 4 bases from J, with 12 bases between. CDR3 in DNA: TGTGCCAGCAGTTTTGCAGGGCTCGGCTATGGCTACACCTTC. This encodes CASSFAGLGYGYTF.

This clonotype was seen at least ten times. This sequence joins TRBV4-1 and TRBJ2-3, with no clear D. The CDR3 contains 15 residues. The germline V gene encodes CDR1 MGHRA and CDR2 YSYEKL. Trimming removed 4 bases at V and 2 bases at J, with 13 bases between. CDR3 amino acids: CASSPTDRYTDTQYF. CDR3 nucleotide sequence: TGCGCCAGCAGCCCTACGGACCGTTACACAGATACGCAGTATTTT.

In its sample, this clonotype was seen a few times. This chain connects TRBV5-1 to TRBJ2-4; 7 bases fit TRBD1. The CDR3 totals 15 residues. CDR1 is SGHRS and CDR2 is YFSETQ in the germline V gene. The V and J ends lost 5 bases and 1 base, in that order; junction bases with no gene match: 6. The CDR3 loop is CASRPGTEAKNIQYF. In DNA, the CDR3 is TGCGCCAGCAGGCCCGGGACAGAGGCCAAAAACATTCAGTACTTC. Full variable domain (missing parts from reference TRBV5-1 and TRBJ2-4): KAGVTQTPRYLIKTRGQQVTLSCSPISGHRSVSWYQQTPGQGLQFLFEYFSETQRNKGNFPGRFSGRQFSNSRSEMNVSTLELGDSALYLCASRPGTEAKNIQYFGAGTRLSVL.

This clonotype was seen repeatedly, ten times or more. The genes are TRBV7-6 and TRBJ2-2; D may correspond to TRBD1 or TRBD2 (5 bases each). This CDR3 contains 14 residues. The germline gives CDR1 SGHVS, CDR2 FNYEAQ. Trimming took 5 bases from V and 6 from J, leaving 13 bases between them. Here the CDR3 DNA reads TGTGCCAGCAGCCCCCGGGACCGCCCCGGGGAGCTGTTTTTT. Translated: CASSPRDRPGELFF.

This clonotype rates as medium-sized. The chain employs TRBV24-1 and TRBJ2-1; D call uncertain. V was clipped by 10 bases and J by 4 bases, with 10 bases between them. Germline loops: CDR1 KGHDR, CDR2 SFDVKD. This CDR3 contains 12 residues. The CDR3: CATSTQYNEQFF. The CDR3 DNA reads as TGTGCCACGTCGACTCAGTACAATGAGCAGTTCTTC.

The chain employs TRBV7-9 and TRBJ1-1, with TRBD1 matching 7 bases. Germline-derived CDR1 and CDR2 are SEHNR and FQNEAQ (reference sequence). The trim removed 5 bases at V and 4 bases at J, leaving 7 bases unmatched. The CDR3 contains 14 residues. This CDR3 is CASSANRGGTEAFF. For the CDR3, the DNA is TGTGCCAGCAGCGCAAACAGGGGCGGCACTGAAGCTTTCTTT. Full variable domain (outside the CDR3, taken from reference TRBV7-9 and TRBJ1-1): DTGVSQNPRHKITKRGQNVTFRCDPISEHNRLYWYRQTLGQGPEFLTYFQNEAQLEKSRLLSDRFSAERPKGSFSTLEIQRTEQGDSAMYLCASSANRGGTEAFFGQGTRLTVV.

This clonotype appeared many times. The chain is built from TRBV7-2 and TRBJ1-1; 8 bases line up with TRBD1. Germline CDR1 and CDR2: SGHTA and FQGNSA. With 7 bases clipped from V and 2 bases from J, the junction kept 12 bases outside the gene matches. There are 16 residues in the CDR3. The CDR3, as DNA: TGTGCCAGCACGATGGCAGGGGGCTACCGCAACACTGAAGCTTTCTTT. This translates into CASTMAGGYRNTEAFF.

This clonotype was detected ten times or more. The V call is TRBV20-1, the J call TRBJ2-1, with D perhaps matching TRBD1 or TRBD2 (5 bases each). Trimming shortened V by 3 bases and J by 3 bases, and 12 bases separated the two germline ends. The CDR3 covers 14 residues. The germline V gene has CDR1 DFQATT and CDR2 SNEGSKA (reference sequence). The CDR3 protein is CSASWGKNYNEQFF. Here the CDR3 DNA reads TGCAGTGCTAGTTGGGGGAAGAACTACAATGAGCAGTTCTTC.

In its sample, this clonotype is medium-sized. The chain combines TRBV5-1 with TRBJ2-3; TRBD1 aligns across 9 bases. The CDR3 has 15 residues. Trimming cost V 2 bases and J 6 bases; bases outside gene matches: 7. The germline gives CDR1 SGHRS, CDR2 YFSETQ. Here the CDR3 reads CASSFLQGASDTQYF. The CDR3 coding sequence is TGCGCCAGCAGCTTCTTACAGGGGGCTTCGGATACGCAGTATTTT.

This clonotype was seen more than once but under ten times. The chain employs TRBV5-4 and TRBJ2-1, with D perhaps matching TRBD2 (5 bases). Germline-derived CDR1 and CDR2 are SGHNT and YYREEE (reference sequence). Trimming left V 3 bases short and J 5 bases short, with 18 bases between. CDR3 length: 16 residues. The CDR3 here is CASSSAERRTNNEQFF. The CDR3 DNA is TGTGCCAGCAGCTCAGCGGAGCGCCGGACGAACAATGAGCAGTTCTTC.

This clonotype was seen many times. V and J are TRBV20-1 and TRBJ2-5, with D unclear. V was trimmed by 6 bases and J by 5 bases, leaving 10 bases between them. The CDR3 spans 11 residues. Germline V CDR1 and CDR2: DFQATT, SNEGSKA (reference sequence). This CDR3 reads CSAMARETQYF. The CDR3 DNA sequence: TGCAGTGCGATGGCAAGGGAGACCCAGTACTTC.

This clonotype was seen at least ten times. The chain links TRBV20-1 to TRBJ2-5; 8 bases fit TRBD1. The CDR3 has 13 amino acids. Germline-derived CDR1 and CDR2 are DFQATT and SNEGSKA (reference sequence). Trimming took 2 bases from V and 2 from J; bases not matched to a gene: 1. The CDR3 spells CSARTGGQETQYF. The CDR3, as DNA: TGCAGTGCTAGAACAGGGGGACAAGAGACCCAGTACTTC.

This clonotype showed up many times. The V call is TRBV29-1, the J call TRBJ2-7; D is perhaps TRBD2 (5 bases). Trimming took 8 bases from V and 1 from J, leaving 21 bases between them. From germline, CDR1 is SQVTM and CDR2 ANQGSEA. This CDR3 region has 15 residues. CDR3 sequence: CSTQRSGRLSYEQYV. Written as DNA, the CDR3 is TGCAGCACCCAGCGCAGCGGCAGGCTTTCCTACGAGCAGTACGTC.

The chain carries TRBV27 and TRBJ2-3; the D gene is possibly TRBD1 (5 bases). CDR1 and CDR2 from the germline V gene are MNHEY and SMNVEV (reference sequence). CDR3 length: 13 amino acids. Trimming removed 4 bases from V and 8 bases from J, with 13 bases in between. CDR3 sequence (DNA): TGTGCCAGCAGTTCTTCAGGGTTTGGTACGCAGTATTTT. Protein sequence: CASSSSGFGTQYF.

This clonotype was observed many times. J is TRBJ1-1 and V is TRBV29-1; D is uncertain. The ends were cut back, 5 bases at V and 1 base at J, with 5 bases in the middle. The CDR3 totals 11 residues. The germline CDR1 and CDR2 sequences are SQVTM and ANQGSEA. The CDR3 DNA is TGCAGCGTTACCTGGAACACTGAAGCTTTCTTT. Translation gives CSVTWNTEAFF.

The sample holds a few counts of this clonotype. This rearrangement joins TRBV20-1 to TRBJ2-5; TRBD1 agrees at 8 bases. Germline V gene data show CDR1 as DFQATT and CDR2 as SNEGSKA (reference sequence). This CDR3 is built from 14 residues. The junction had 4 bases not matched to a gene; V was cut back by 0 bases and J by 4 bases. CDR3 protein: CSARDTTGGETQYF. CDR3 DNA sequence: TGCAGTGCTAGAGACACTACAGGGGGAGAGACCCAGTACTTC.